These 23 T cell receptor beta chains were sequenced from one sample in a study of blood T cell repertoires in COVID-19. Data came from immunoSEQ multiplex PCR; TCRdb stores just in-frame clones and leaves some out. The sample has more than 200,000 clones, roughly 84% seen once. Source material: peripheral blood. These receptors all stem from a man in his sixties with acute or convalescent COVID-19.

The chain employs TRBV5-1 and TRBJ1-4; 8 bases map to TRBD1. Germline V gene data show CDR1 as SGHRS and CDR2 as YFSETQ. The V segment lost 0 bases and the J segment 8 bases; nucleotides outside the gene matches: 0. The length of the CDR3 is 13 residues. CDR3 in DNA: TGCGCCAGCAGCTTGGGGACAGGGGAAAAACTGTTTTTT. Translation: CASSLGTGEKLFF.

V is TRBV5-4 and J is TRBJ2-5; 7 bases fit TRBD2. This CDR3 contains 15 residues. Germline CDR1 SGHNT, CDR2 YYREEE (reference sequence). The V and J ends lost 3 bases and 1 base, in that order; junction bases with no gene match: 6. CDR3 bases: TGTGCCAGCAGCTCCGGGACTAAAGCCCAAGAGACCCAGTACTTC. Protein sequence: CASSSGTKAQETQYF.

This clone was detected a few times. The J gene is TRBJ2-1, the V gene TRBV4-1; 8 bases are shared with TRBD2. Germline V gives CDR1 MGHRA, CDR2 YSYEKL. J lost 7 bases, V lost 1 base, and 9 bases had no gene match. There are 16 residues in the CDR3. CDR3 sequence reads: CASSQGGRGGPNEQFF. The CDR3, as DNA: TGCGCCAGCAGCCAAGGAGGACGGGGGGGCCCGAATGAGCAGTTCTTC.

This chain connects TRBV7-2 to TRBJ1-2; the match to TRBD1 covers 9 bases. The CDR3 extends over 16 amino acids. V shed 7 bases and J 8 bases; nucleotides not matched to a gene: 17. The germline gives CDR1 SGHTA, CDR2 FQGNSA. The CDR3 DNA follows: TGTGCCAGCAACGCTCTTTGGACAGGGGCCTTTGGAGGCTACACCTTC. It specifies CASNALWTGAFGGYTF.

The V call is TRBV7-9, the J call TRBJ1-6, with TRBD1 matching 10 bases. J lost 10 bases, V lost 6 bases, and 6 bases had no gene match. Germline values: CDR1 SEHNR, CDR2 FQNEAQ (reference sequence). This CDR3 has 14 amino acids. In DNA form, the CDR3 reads TGTGCCAGCAGTCCCGGGACAGGGGAATCACCCCTCCACTTT. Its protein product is CASSPGTGESPLHF.

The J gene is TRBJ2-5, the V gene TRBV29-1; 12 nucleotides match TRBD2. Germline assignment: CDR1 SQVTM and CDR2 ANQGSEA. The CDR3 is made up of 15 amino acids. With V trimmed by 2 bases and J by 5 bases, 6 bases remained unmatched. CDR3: CSVETLAGGRETQYF. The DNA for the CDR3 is TGCAGCGTTGAAACGCTAGCGGGGGGGCGGGAGACCCAGTACTTC.

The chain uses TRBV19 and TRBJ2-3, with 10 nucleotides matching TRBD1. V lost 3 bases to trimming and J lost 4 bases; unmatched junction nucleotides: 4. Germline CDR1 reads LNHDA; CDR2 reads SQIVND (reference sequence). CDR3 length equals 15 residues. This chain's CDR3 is CASSIRGTGADTQYF. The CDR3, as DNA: TGTGCCAGTAGTATTCGCGGGACAGGGGCAGATACGCAGTATTTT.

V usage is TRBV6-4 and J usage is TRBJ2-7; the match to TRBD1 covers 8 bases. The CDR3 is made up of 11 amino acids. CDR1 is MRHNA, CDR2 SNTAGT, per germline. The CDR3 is CPRQGKGEQYF. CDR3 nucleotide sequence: TGTCCTAGACAGGGGAAGGGCGAGCAGTACTTC.

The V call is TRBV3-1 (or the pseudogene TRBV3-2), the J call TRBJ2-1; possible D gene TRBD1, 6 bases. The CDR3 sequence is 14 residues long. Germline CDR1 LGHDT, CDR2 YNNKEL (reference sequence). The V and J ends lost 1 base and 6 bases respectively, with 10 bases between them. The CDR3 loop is CASSQVPRGNEQFF. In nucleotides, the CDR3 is TGTGCCAGCAGCCAAGTCCCCAGGGGCAATGAGCAGTTCTTC.

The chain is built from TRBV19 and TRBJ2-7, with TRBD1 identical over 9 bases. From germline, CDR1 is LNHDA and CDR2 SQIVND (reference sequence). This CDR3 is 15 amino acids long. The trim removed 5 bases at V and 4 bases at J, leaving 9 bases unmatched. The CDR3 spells CASSFSGTGPYEQYF. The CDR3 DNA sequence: TGTGCCAGTAGTTTCTCCGGGACAGGGCCGTACGAGCAGTACTTC.

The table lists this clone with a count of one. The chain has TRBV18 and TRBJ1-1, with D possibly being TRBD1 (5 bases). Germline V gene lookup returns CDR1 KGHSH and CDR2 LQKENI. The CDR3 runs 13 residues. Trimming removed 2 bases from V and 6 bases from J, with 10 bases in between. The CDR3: CASSPSWGSEAFF. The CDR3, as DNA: TGTGCCAGCTCACCAAGTTGGGGCTCTGAAGCTTTCTTT. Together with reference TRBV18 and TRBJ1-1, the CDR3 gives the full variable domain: NAGVMQNPRHLVRRRGQEARLRCSPMKGHSHVYWYRQLPEEGLKFMVYLQKENIIDESGMPKERFSAEFPKEGPSILRIQQVVRGDSAAYFCASSPSWGSEAFFGQGTRLTVV.

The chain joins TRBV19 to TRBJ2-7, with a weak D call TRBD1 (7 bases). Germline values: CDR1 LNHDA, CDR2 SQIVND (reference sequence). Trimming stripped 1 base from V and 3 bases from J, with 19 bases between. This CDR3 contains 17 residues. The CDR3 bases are TGTGCCAGTAGTATAGGTTTGTCGACAGGGAGGCTCTACGAGCAGTACTTC. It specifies CASSIGLSTGRLYEQYF.

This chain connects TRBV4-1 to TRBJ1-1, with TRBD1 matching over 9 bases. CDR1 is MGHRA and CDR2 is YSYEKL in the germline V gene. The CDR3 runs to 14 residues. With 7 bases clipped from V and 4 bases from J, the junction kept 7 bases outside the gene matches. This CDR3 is CASIRSTGGTEAFF. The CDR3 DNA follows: TGCGCCAGCATACGATCGACAGGGGGCACTGAAGCTTTCTTT.

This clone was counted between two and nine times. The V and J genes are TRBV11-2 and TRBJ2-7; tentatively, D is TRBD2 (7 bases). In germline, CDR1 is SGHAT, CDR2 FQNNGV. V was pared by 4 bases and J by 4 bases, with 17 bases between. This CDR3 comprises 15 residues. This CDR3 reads CASSSLGGGPYEQYF. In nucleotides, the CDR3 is TGTGCCAGCAGCTCGCTCGGCGGGGGCCCTTACGAGCAGTACTTC.

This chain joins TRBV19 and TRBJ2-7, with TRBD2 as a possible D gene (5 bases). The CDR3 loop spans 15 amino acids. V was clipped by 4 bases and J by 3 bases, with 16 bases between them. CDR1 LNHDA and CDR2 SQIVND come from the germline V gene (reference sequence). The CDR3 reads CASSKAPRDIYEQYF. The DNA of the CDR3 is TGTGCCAGTAGTAAGGCCCCCCGGGATATCTACGAGCAGTACTTC.

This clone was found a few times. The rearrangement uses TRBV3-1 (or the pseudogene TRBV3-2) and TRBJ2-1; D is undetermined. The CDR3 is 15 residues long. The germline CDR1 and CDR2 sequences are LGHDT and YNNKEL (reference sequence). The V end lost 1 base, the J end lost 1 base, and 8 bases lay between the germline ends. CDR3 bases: TGTGCCAGCAGCCAAGTTGCGAGTTCCTACAATGAGCAGTTCTTC. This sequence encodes CASSQVASSYNEQFF.

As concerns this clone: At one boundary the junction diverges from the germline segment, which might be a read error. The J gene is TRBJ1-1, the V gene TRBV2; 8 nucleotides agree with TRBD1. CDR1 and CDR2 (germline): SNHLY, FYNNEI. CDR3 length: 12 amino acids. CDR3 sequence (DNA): TGTGCCAGCAGTGAAGCGGACAGGGCTATAGGGTTT. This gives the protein CASSEADRAIGF.

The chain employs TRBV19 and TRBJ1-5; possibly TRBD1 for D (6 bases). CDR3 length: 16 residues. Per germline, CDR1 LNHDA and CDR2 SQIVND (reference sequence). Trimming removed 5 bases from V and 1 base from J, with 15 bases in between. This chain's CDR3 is CASSYTGTYSNQPQHF. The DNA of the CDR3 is TGTGCCAGTAGTTACACCGGGACATACAGCAATCAGCCCCAGCATTTT.

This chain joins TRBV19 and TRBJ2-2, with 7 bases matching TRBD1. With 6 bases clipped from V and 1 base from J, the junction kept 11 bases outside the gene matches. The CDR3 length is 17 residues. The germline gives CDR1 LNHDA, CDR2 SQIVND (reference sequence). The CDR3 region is CASREIDRVGNTGELFF. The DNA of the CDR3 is TGTGCCAGTAGGGAGATCGACAGGGTGGGGAACACCGGGGAGCTGTTTTTT.

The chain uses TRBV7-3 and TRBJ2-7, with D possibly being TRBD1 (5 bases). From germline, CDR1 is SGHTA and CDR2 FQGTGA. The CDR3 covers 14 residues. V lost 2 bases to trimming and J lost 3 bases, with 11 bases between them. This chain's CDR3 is CASSLGRVIYEQYF. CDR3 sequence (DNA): TGTGCCAGCAGCTTAGGCAGGGTCATCTACGAGCAGTACTTC.

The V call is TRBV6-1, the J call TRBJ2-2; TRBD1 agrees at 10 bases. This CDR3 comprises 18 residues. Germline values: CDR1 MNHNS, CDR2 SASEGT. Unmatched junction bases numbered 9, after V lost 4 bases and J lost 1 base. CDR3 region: CASSVNYWDRGNTGELFF. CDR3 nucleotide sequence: TGTGCCAGCAGTGTGAATTATTGGGACAGGGGGAACACCGGGGAGCTGTTTTTT.

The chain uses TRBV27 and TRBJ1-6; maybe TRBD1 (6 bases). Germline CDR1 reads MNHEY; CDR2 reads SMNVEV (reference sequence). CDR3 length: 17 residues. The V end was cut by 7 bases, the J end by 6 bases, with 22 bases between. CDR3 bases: TGTGCCAGCAAATCATGGGGCCTAGGGGGGGTTAATTCACCCCTCCACTTT. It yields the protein CASKSWGLGGVNSPLHF.

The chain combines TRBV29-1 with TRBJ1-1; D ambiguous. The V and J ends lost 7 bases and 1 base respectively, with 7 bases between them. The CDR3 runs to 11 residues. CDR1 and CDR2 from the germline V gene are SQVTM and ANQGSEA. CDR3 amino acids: CSAEANTEAFF. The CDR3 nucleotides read TGCAGCGCCGAGGCGAACACTGAAGCTTTCTTT.